This is a list of T cell receptor beta chains from one sample in a study of blood T cell repertoires in COVID-19. TCRdb keeps only in-frame clones here, not all; method: immunoSEQ multiplex PCR. The repertoire includes under 250,000 clones, 86% of them detected once, and under 2% sits in the top ten. The source material was peripheral blood. The receptors derive from a woman aged 55-70 years who had recovered from COVID-19. Both conserved end residues are part of each CDR3. A D gene is named only where the DNA matches it firmly. Clone sizes are given selectively: once, few, many, or a class where the clone is expanded.

j_gene	d_gene	len	abundance	v_gene	CDR3aa	CDR3nt
TRBJ2-5	NA	13	NA	TRBV4-3	CASSRGLQETQYF	TGCGCCAGCAGCCGGGGACTCCAAGAGACCCAGTACTTC
TRBJ2-7	TRBD1	14	NA	TRBV7-2	CASSLQTGSYEQYF	TGTGCCAGCAGCTTACAGACAGGGTCCTACGAGCAGTACTTC
TRBJ1-2	NA	15	NA	TRBV5-4	CASSSRQERNYGYTF	TGTGCCAGCAGCTCTAGACAGGAGCGCAACTATGGCTACACCTTC
TRBJ2-1	TRBD2	15	NA	TRBV5-5	CASSLVLAGGPEQFF	TGTGCCAGCAGCTTGGTGTTAGCGGGGGGCCCTGAGCAGTTCTTC
TRBJ1-1	TRBD1	15	NA	TRBV5-8	CASSLSGQGNTEAFF	TGTGCCAGCAGCTTGTCGGGACAGGGGAACACTGAAGCTTTCTTT
TRBJ2-1	TRBD2	16	NA	TRBV15	CATSAGGGGAYNEQFF	TGTGCCACCAGCGCCGGCGGGGGGGGTGCCTACAATGAGCAGTTCTTC
TRBJ1-5	TRBD1	16	once	TRBV7-2	CASSSRTGLLNQPQHF	TGTGCCAGCAGCTCGCGGACAGGGTTACTTAATCAGCCCCAGCATTTT
TRBJ2-1	NA	13	NA	TRBV23-1	CASSPIPGKEQFF	TGCGCCAGCAGTCCAATCCCGGGGAAGGAGCAGTTCTTC
TRBJ2-1	TRBD2	15	NA	TRBV2	CASSGTGGSYNEQFF	TGTGCCAGCAGTGGAACGGGGGGTTCCTACAATGAGCAGTTCTTC
TRBJ1-6	NA	17	NA	TRBV3-1/TRBV3-2	CASSQASGVTYNSPLHF	TGTGCCAGCAGCCAAGCCTCAGGGGTAACCTATAATTCACCCCTCCACTTT
TRBJ1-1	NA	14	NA	TRBV7-3	CASRPTPTGTEAFF	TGTGCCAGCAGACCCACTCCGACAGGAACTGAAGCTTTCTTT
TRBJ2-3	NA	16	NA	TRBV27	CASSLGGLGRADTQYF	TGTGCCAGCAGTCTGGGAGGATTGGGGCGGGCAGATACGCAGTATTTT
TRBJ2-5	NA	15	NA	TRBV10-3	CAISESSRGLATQYF	TGTGCCATCAGTGAGTCTTCCCGAGGTTTGGCGACCCAGTACTTC
TRBJ2-5	TRBD1	17	NA	TRBV5-1	CASSFSRTGGSQETQYF	TGCGCCAGCAGCTTTTCCCGGACAGGGGGAAGTCAAGAGACCCAGTACTTC
TRBJ2-5	TRBD2	13	NA	TRBV18	CASSAGLVETQYF	TGTGCCAGCTCAGCCGGACTAGTAGAGACCCAGTACTTC
TRBJ2-5	TRBD2	15	NA	TRBV11-3	CASSPGLAGDETQYF	TGTGCCAGCAGCCCTGGACTAGCGGGGGATGAGACCCAGTACTTC
TRBJ1-6	NA	16	NA	TRBV28	CASSLLAPQAGSPLHF	TGTGCCAGCAGTTTATTGGCACCTCAGGCCGGTTCACCCCTCCACTTT
TRBJ2-5	TRBD2	16	NA	TRBV5-1	CASSITSGGKRETQYF	TGCGCCAGCAGCATAACTAGCGGGGGGAAGCGAGAGACCCAGTACTTC
TRBJ1-3	TRBD1	18	NA	TRBV9	CASSVGAGQWDSGNTIYF	TGTGCCAGCAGCGTAGGCGCGGGACAGTGGGACTCTGGAAACACCATATATTTT
TRBJ1-4	TRBD1	15	NA	TRBV2	CASSPLTGIGEKLFF	TGTGCCAGCAGTCCCCTGACAGGGATTGGTGAAAAACTGTTTTTT
TRBJ2-5	TRBD2	16	NA	TRBV5-4	CASSFTSGGAMETQYF	TGTGCCAGCAGCTTCACCAGCGGGGGGGCGATGGAGACCCAGTACTTC
TRBJ2-4	NA	17	NA	TRBV16	CASSPISMGSGKNIQYF	TGTGCCAGCAGCCCCATTTCTATGGGGAGTGGCAAAAACATTCAGTACTTC
TRBJ1-2	TRBD1	15	NA	TRBV19	CASSRQGVLLYGYTF	TGTGCCAGTAGTAGGCAGGGGGTTTTACTCTATGGCTACACCTTC
TRBJ1-2	NA	11	NA	TRBV28	CASRSGYGYTF	TGTGCCAGCCGGTCAGGCTATGGCTACACCTTC
TRBJ1-1	NA	10	NA	TRBV11-3	CASSLAEAFF	TGTGCCAGCAGCCTCGCTGAAGCTTTCTTT
TRBJ1-1	NA	16	NA	TRBV5-1	CASSSLLGGRGTEAFF	TGCGCCAGCAGCTCCCTCTTAGGGGGAAGGGGGACTGAAGCTTTCTTT
TRBJ2-7	TRBD1	17	NA	TRBV7-9	CASSLGTENFYSYEQYF	TGTGCCAGCAGCTTGGGGACAGAGAATTTCTACTCCTACGAGCAGTACTTC
TRBJ2-5	NA	15	once	TRBV28	CASRLRHGGDETQYF	TGTGCCAGCAGATTGCGACACGGAGGGGATGAGACCCAGTACTTC
TRBJ1-6	NA	14	NA	TRBV3-1/TRBV3-2	CASTTGSHNSPLHF	TGTGCCAGCACCACAGGGTCTCATAATTCACCCCTCCACTTT
TRBJ2-1	TRBD2	14	NA	TRBV6-5	CASSSPGGPDEQFF	TGTGCCAGCAGTTCTCCGGGGGGGCCAGATGAGCAGTTCTTC
TRBJ2-3	TRBD2	17	NA	TRBV7-3	CASSSRIAGGPTDTQYF	TGTGCCAGCAGCTCCCGGATAGCGGGGGGCCCCACAGATACGCAGTATTTT
TRBJ1-5	NA	14	NA	TRBV28	CASSSLDGERPQHF	TGTGCCAGCAGTTCCCTCGATGGAGAGAGGCCCCAGCATTTT
TRBJ2-1	TRBD2	17	once	TRBV7-2	CASSLAMWLAGDNEQFF	TGTGCCAGCAGCTTAGCGATGTGGCTAGCGGGGGACAATGAGCAGTTCTTC
TRBJ1-5	NA	15	once	TRBV7-2	CASSLVGRTNQPQHF	TGTGCCAGCAGCTTAGTTGGCAGAACCAATCAGCCCCAGCATTTT
TRBJ2-3	NA	12	NA	TRBV6-1	CASSRGEGTQYF	TGTGCCAGCAGCCGCGGAGAGGGCACGCAGTATTTT
TRBJ1-1	NA	15	once	TRBV9	CASSVGFYSADEAFF	TGTGCCAGCAGCGTAGGGTTCTACAGTGCTGATGAAGCTTTCTTT
TRBJ1-2	NA	16	few	TRBV6-1	CASSEAPWTDNYGYTF	TGTGCCAGCAGTGAAGCTCCGTGGACAGATAACTATGGCTACACCTTC
TRBJ1-1	NA	15	NA	TRBV28	CASSPLVRSNTEAFF	TGTGCCAGCAGCCCCCTCGTTAGATCCAACACTGAAGCTTTCTTT
TRBJ2-5	TRBD1	15	NA	TRBV9	CASSTRTGRQETQYF	TGTGCCAGCAGCACAAGGACAGGGCGCCAAGAGACCCAGTACTTC
TRBJ2-3	NA	15	NA	TRBV6-2/TRBV6-3	CASSVQAPIIYTQYF	TGTGCCAGCAGTGTGCAGGCCCCGATCATCTATACGCAGTATTTT